The 10 T cell receptor beta chains in this list originate from one sample, sequenced in a study of post-analysis software for immune sequencing data. Broader study findings: TRBV5-6, TRBV5-1 and TRBV20-1 were among five TRBV segments more frequent in patients than controls.

Their antigen targets remain unknown. Incorporated into the TCR beta cDNA libraries were unique molecular identifiers, which served to reduce PCR and sequencing biases. In TCRdb, the PCR reads were re-called with MiXCR into one record per CDR3 protein. The sample includes 800,000 to 950,000 distinct CDR3 sequences, approximately 50% of them seen just once. Sequencing used blood. The receptors derive from a girl aged 5-17 years with multiple sclerosis.

The chain has TRBV20-1 and TRBJ2-3; D may match TRBD1 or TRBD2 (6 bases each). Germline V CDR1 and CDR2: DFQATT, SNEGSKA (reference sequence). Trimming took 5 bases from V and 8 from J, leaving 17 bases between them. The CDR3 contains 13 residues. The DNA of the CDR3 is TGCAGTGCTGCGACGGGGGCACAGACTACGCAGTATTTT. Protein sequence: CSAATGAQTTQYF.

This clonotype was detected a few times. This rearrangement joins TRBV7-8 to TRBJ2-7; 10 bases align to TRBD1. Losses at the gene ends were 0 bases for V and 5 bases for J; bases not matched to a gene: 7. The CDR3 consists of 16 residues. The germline gives CDR1 SGHVS, CDR2 FQNEAQ. The CDR3 spells CASSLARQGARNEQYF. The CDR3 region has the DNA TGTGCCAGCAGCTTAGCAAGACAGGGGGCGAGGAACGAGCAGTACTTC.

The chain uses TRBV7-9 and TRBJ1-5; tentative D call: TRBD1 (6 bases). The CDR3 runs 12 residues. Trimming shortened V by 8 bases and J by 1 base, and 6 bases separated the two germline ends. CDR1 SEHNR and CDR2 FQNEAQ come from the germline V gene (reference sequence). CDR3 in amino acids: CASGQSNQPQHF. The CDR3 nucleotides are TGTGCCAGCGGACAGAGCAATCAGCCCCAGCATTTT.

The table lists this clonotype with a few counts. The CDR3 region is CASSLTGTTFPYEQYF. In DNA form, the CDR3 reads TGTGCCAGCAGCTTGACGGGGACCACGTTTCCCTACGAGCAGTACTTC. The rearrangement uses TRBV5-6 and TRBJ2-7; the D gene could be TRBD1 or TRBD2 (5 bases each). Germline CDR1 is SGHDT and CDR2 is YYEEEE. With 1 base removed from V and 2 bases from J, the gap between germline ends came to 16 bases. The CDR3 contains 16 residues.

This clonotype was seen a handful of times. V and J are TRBV7-3 and TRBJ2-7; D is unresolved. Near its end, the DNA agrees better with TRBJ2-5, so the J call may be wrong. The CDR3 covers 13 residues. The germline gives CDR1 SGHTA, CDR2 FQGTGA. The CDR3 DNA follows: TGTGCCAGCAGCCCTGGGCAGGAGAGGACCCAGTACTTC. Residues: CASSPGQERTQYF.

In its sample, this clonotype was seen a few times. One end of the junction does not line up with germline, which may come from a read error. The gene calls are TRBV5-1 and TRBJ1-6, with D perhaps matching TRBD1 (5 bases). CDR3 length equals 18 residues. Looked up from germline, CDR1 is SGHRS and CDR2 is YFSETQ. CDR3 sequence reads: CASSHRGTGISYNSPPHF. The CDR3 DNA is TGCGCCAGCAGCCACAGAGGGACGGGGATTTCCTATAATTCACCCCCCCACTTT.

This chain links TRBV29-1 with TRBJ2-7, with TRBD2 identical over 11 bases. The CDR3 loop spans 14 amino acids. The germline gives CDR1 SQVTM, CDR2 ANQGSEA. J lost 3 bases, V lost 4 bases, and 5 bases had no gene match. The CDR3: CSVVGLAGGYEQYF. The CDR3 DNA follows: TGCAGCGTTGTGGGGCTAGCGGGAGGCTACGAGCAGTACTTC.

This rearrangement joins TRBV20-1 to TRBJ1-1, with 8 nucleotides matching TRBD1. Germline V gene data show CDR1 as DFQATT and CDR2 as SNEGSKA (reference sequence). This CDR3 contains 16 residues. V lost 3 bases, J lost 4 bases, and 13 bases stayed unmatched. The CDR3 nucleotides read TGCAGTGCTAGGGTCCTGGCAGGGGGCGATGGCACTGAAGCTTTCTTT. Its translation is CSARVLAGGDGTEAFF.

This chain joins TRBV6-6 and TRBJ2-5; D uncertain. Trimming pared 5 bases from V and 1 base from J, leaving 11 bases between. CDR1 and CDR2 from the germline V gene are MNHNY and SVGAGI (reference sequence). The CDR3 totals 14 residues. The CDR3 DNA sequence: TGTGCCAGCAGTCCCCGGGCAGGCCAAGAGACCCAGTACTTC. It encodes CASSPRAGQETQYF.

This clonotype came up once. V usage is TRBV12-3 or TRBV12-4 and J usage is TRBJ2-7, with TRBD1 as a possible D gene (5 bases). This CDR3 spans 14 amino acids. Trimming took off 8 bases at V and 6 bases at J, with 20 bases between the two ends. In nucleotides, the CDR3 is TGTGCCAGCGCCTTCCAGGACACAGTTACCGAGCAGTACTTC. Translated: CASAFQDTVTEQYF.